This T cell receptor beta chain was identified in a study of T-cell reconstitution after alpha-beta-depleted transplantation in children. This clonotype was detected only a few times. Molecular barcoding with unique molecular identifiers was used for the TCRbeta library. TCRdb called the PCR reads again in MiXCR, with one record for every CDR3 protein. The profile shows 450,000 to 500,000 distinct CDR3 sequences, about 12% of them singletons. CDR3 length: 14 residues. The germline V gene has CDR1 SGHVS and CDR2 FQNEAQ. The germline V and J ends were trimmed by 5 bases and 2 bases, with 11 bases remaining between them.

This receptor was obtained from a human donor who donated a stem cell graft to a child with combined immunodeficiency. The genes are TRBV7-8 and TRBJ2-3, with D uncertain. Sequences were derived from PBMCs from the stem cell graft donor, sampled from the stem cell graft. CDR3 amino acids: CASSIGRNTDTQYF. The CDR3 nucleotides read TGTGCCAGCAGCATCGGACGAAACACAGATACGCAGTATTTT.